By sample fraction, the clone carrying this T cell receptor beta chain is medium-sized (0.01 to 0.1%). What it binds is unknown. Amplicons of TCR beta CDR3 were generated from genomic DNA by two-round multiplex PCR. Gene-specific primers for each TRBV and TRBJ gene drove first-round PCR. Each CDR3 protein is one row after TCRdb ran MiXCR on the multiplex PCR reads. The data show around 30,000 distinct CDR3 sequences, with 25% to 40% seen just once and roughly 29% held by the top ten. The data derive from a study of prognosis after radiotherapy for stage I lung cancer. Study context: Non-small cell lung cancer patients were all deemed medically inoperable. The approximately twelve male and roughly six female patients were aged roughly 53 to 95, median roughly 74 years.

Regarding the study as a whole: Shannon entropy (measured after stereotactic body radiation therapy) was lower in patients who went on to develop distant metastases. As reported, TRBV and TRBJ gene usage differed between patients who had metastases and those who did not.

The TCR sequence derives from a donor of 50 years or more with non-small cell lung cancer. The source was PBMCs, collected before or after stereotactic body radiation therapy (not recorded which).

CDR3 DNA sequence: TGTGCCAGCAGTGACTGGACAGGCGGAAACACCATATATTTT. As protein: CASSDWTGGNTIYF. This chain links TRBV6-1 with TRBJ1-3, with 7 bases lining up with TRBD1. This CDR3 is 14 amino acids long. The trim removed 3 bases at V and 4 bases at J, leaving 3 bases unmatched. Germline V gene lookup returns CDR1 MNHNS and CDR2 SASEGT.